These 31 T cell receptor beta chains were sequenced from one sample in a study of blood T cell repertoires in COVID-19. Libraries were prepared by immunoSEQ multiplex PCR; TCRdb keeps only in-frame clonotypes and omits some of them. This sample carries some 340,000 clones, over 75% of them seen once, and the ten largest clones take about 5.4%. The sequencing sample was made of PBMCs or T cells enriched from blood (not recorded which). The source is a woman aged 25 to 39 who had recovered from COVID-19.

The chain employs TRBV10-1 and TRBJ1-6; D call uncertain. V shed 6 bases and J shed 9 bases, with 6 bases lying between them. This CDR3 has 11 residues. Germline CDR1 and CDR2: WNHNN and SYGVQD (reference sequence). The CDR3 DNA sequence: TGCGCCAGCAGGGGCTCTTCACCCCTCCACTTT. This gives the protein CASRGSSPLHF.

The sample holds many counts of this clone. This chain links TRBV7-2 with TRBJ2-7; 14 bases align to TRBD2. Germline trimming cut 2 bases from V and 6 bases from J; bases unmatched to any gene: 3. The germline gives CDR1 SGHTA, CDR2 FQGNSA. The CDR3 sequence is 15 residues long. CDR3 sequence: CASSLTGLAGGEQYF. CDR3 nucleotide sequence: TGTGCCAGCAGCTTAACCGGACTAGCGGGAGGCGAGCAGTACTTC.

The gene calls are TRBV3-1 (or the pseudogene TRBV3-2) and TRBJ2-1; D is unclear. Deletions cut 0 bases from V and 5 bases from J, with 11 bases between. CDR1 is LGHDT, CDR2 YNNKEL, per germline (reference sequence). CDR3 length equals 15 residues. CDR3 in DNA: TGTGCCAGCAGCCAAGATCGGCTAGGAAACAATGAGCAGTTCTTC. Its protein product is CASSQDRLGNNEQFF.

V gene TRBV7-9 combines with J gene TRBJ2-1, with 11 bases that match TRBD2. The CDR3 is 13 amino acids. The V gene end was trimmed by 6 bases and the J gene end by 15 bases; junction bases not matched to a gene: 10. Germline CDR1 reads SEHNR; CDR2 reads FQNEAQ (reference sequence). The CDR3 region is CASSLDLAGGRFF. The CDR3 bases are TGTGCCAGCAGTCTAGACCTAGCGGGGGGCCGGTTCTTC.

This chain connects TRBV3-1 (or the pseudogene TRBV3-2) to TRBJ2-2; 9 nucleotides align to TRBD1. V was clipped by 5 bases and J by 3 bases; unmatched bases: 4. The CDR3 spans 15 residues. The germline gives CDR1 LGHDT, CDR2 YNNKEL (reference sequence). The CDR3 sequence is CASSTDRGYTGELFF. The CDR3 coding sequence is TGTGCCAGCAGCACAGACAGGGGGTACACCGGGGAGCTGTTTTTT.

The chain recombines TRBV7-2 with TRBJ1-2; 8 nucleotides agree with TRBD1. The CDR3 extends over 14 amino acids. J was trimmed by 5 bases and V by 5 bases; bases with no gene match: 7. Per germline, CDR1 SGHTA and CDR2 FQGNSA. The CDR3 nucleotides read TGTGCCAGCAGCACCCGCCAGGGGGCGTATGGCTACACCTTC. Amino acid sequence: CASSTRQGAYGYTF.

A word on this clone: Other DNA sequences in the sample encode the same CDR3. The V call is TRBV7-2, the J call TRBJ2-7; 8 nucleotides align to TRBD2. Germline V CDR1 and CDR2: SGHTA, FQGNSA. The CDR3 is 14 amino acids. V shed 0 bases and J 3 bases; nucleotides not matched to a gene: 1. In nucleotides, the CDR3 is TGTGCCAGCAGCTTAGCCGGGGGGGACTACGAGCAGTACTTC. Its translation: CASSLAGGDYEQYF.

The genes are TRBV5-4 and TRBJ1-6; 10 nucleotides agree with TRBD1. Germline V gene data show CDR1 as SGHNT and CDR2 as YYREEE (reference sequence). Germline trimming cut 4 bases from V and 7 bases from J; bases unmatched to any gene: 2. The CDR3 covers 14 residues. The CDR3 DNA sequence: TGTGCCAGCAGCCGGGGACAGGGGAATTCACCCCTCCACTTT. This encodes CASSRGQGNSPLHF.

The rearrangement joins TRBV11-3 to TRBJ2-2; TRBD2 might be the D (6 bases). This CDR3 is built from 15 residues. Germline values: CDR1 SGHNT, CDR2 YENEEA. Trimming took off 3 bases at V and 5 bases at J, with 13 bases between the two ends. The CDR3 is CASSFAGGGTGELFF. The CDR3 DNA reads as TGTGCCAGCAGCTTTGCCGGGGGTGGGACCGGGGAGCTGTTTTTT. Full variable domain (remainder filled in from reference TRBV11-3 and TRBJ2-2): EAGVVQSPRYKIIEKKQPVAFWCNPISGHNTLYWYLQNLGQGPELLIRYENEEAVDDSQLPKDRFSAERLKGVDSTLKIQPAELGDSAVYLCASSFAGGGTGELFFGEGSRLTVL.

The DNA of the CDR3 is TGTGCCAGCAGCTTAGATCGGGCAGGGGGAGTTTCCGAGCAGTACTTC. Translation: CASSLDRAGGVSEQYF. The V gene is TRBV11-2, the J gene TRBJ2-7; 7 bases are a match to TRBD1. The CDR3 extends over 16 amino acids. Germline lookup yields CDR1 SGHAT and CDR2 FQNNGV. V trimming: 0 bases; J trimming: 6 bases; junction bases outside the gene matches: 11.

This chain joins TRBV6-5 and TRBJ1-2; D is unclear. Germline V CDR1 and CDR2: MNHEY, SVGAGI. The CDR3 spans 13 residues. V lost 6 bases, J lost 1 base, and 9 bases lay in between. CDR3 protein: CASSREDNYGYTF. CDR3 sequence (DNA): TGTGCCAGCAGCCGAGAGGATAACTATGGCTACACCTTC.

This chain links TRBV5-6 with TRBJ2-7; 8 bases agree with TRBD2. The length of the CDR3 is 14 residues. The V gene end was trimmed by 4 bases and the J gene end by 2 bases; junction bases not matched to a gene: 5. From germline, CDR1 is SGHDT and CDR2 YYEEEE. DNA of the CDR3: TGTGCCAGCAGCGTAACGGGGGGGCCCTACGAGCAGTACTTC. As protein: CASSVTGGPYEQYF.

This sequence joins TRBV15 and TRBJ2-2, with 9 bases that match TRBD1. The ends lost 5 bases at V and 7 bases at J; junction bases unmatched: 11. Germline CDR1 is LNHNV and CDR2 is YYDKDF (reference sequence). This CDR3 is 16 amino acids long. CDR3 bases: TGTGCCACCAGCCCAAGGGGGGACAGGGTCAGCGGGGAGCTGTTTTTT. This codes for CATSPRGDRVSGELFF.

The gene calls are TRBV5-1 and TRBJ1-1; 8 bases fit TRBD1. Germline V gene sequence: CDR1 SGHRS, CDR2 YFSETQ. V lost 1 base and J lost 4; bases outside the gene matches: 6. The CDR3 is 15 residues long. The CDR3: CASSLTQGAVTEAFF. DNA for the CDR3: TGCGCCAGCAGCTTGACGCAGGGGGCGGTCACTGAAGCTTTCTTT.

This chain links TRBV7-2 with TRBJ2-1; the D gene is possibly TRBD2 (6 bases). Germline V gene data show CDR1 as SGHTA and CDR2 as FQGNSA. Trimming cost V 4 bases and J 6 bases, with 16 bases left between them. The CDR3 loop spans 15 amino acids. As DNA, the CDR3 is TGTGCCAGCAGCTCGGAATTCGGGACTGTCAATGAGCAGTTCTTC. Its translation: CASSSEFGTVNEQFF. Variable domain in full (rest from reference TRBV7-2 and TRBJ2-1): GAGVSQSPSNKVTEKGKDVELRCDPISGHTALYWYRQSLGQGLEFLIYFQGNSAPDKSGLPSDRFSAERTGGSVSTLTIQRTQQEDSAVYLCASSSEFGTVNEQFFGPGTRLTVL.

There are a few counts of this clone. V gene TRBV7-2 combines with J gene TRBJ2-1; 12 nucleotides agree with TRBD2. Trimming took 2 bases from V and 7 from J; bases not matched to a gene: 3. The length of the CDR3 is 15 residues. Germline V CDR1 and CDR2: SGHTA, FQGNSA. CDR3 in amino acids: CASSLLAGGSNEQFF. CDR3 coding DNA: TGTGCCAGCAGCTTACTAGCGGGGGGGTCAAATGAGCAGTTCTTC. The full variable domain, rest sourced from reference TRBV7-2 and TRBJ2-1, is GAGVSQSPSNKVTEKGKDVELRCDPISGHTALYWYRQSLGQGLEFLIYFQGNSAPDKSGLPSDRFSAERTGGSVSTLTIQRTQQEDSAVYLCASSLLAGGSNEQFFGPGTRLTVL.

This clone was picked up one time. The chain combines TRBV12-3 or TRBV12-4 with TRBJ1-2, with 7 bases identical to TRBD1. The CDR3 is 12 residues long. The ends lost 3 bases at V and 8 bases at J; junction bases unmatched: 3. CDR3 amino acids: CASSFDRVGYTF. CDR3 coding DNA: TGTGCCAGCAGTTTTGACAGGGTCGGCTACACCTTC.

The CDR3 nucleotides are TGTGCCAGCAGCCCCCCCGGGGGAACCTATGGCTACACCTTC. This codes for CASSPPGGTYGYTF. The chain has TRBV28 and TRBJ1-2; TRBD1 is a possible D gene (5 bases). This CDR3 region has 14 residues. V dropped 6 bases and J dropped 4 bases, with 15 bases sitting between them. Looked up from germline, CDR1 is MDHEN and CDR2 is SYDVKM.

J is TRBJ1-4 and V is TRBV4-2; D unclear. The germline gives CDR1 LGHNA, CDR2 YNFKEQ. The V gene lost 4 bases and the J gene lost 4 bases, with 10 bases spanning the gap. This CDR3 is 14 amino acids long. The CDR3 sequence is CASSRNGFNEKLFF. The DNA for the CDR3 is TGTGCCAGCAGCCGAAACGGTTTTAATGAAAAACTGTTTTTT.

This clone was found once. The CDR3 DNA follows: TGTGCCAGTAGTAAGGGGGGGCGCTCCTATAATTCACCCCTCCACTTT. Protein: CASSKGGRSYNSPLHF. This chain connects TRBV19 to TRBJ1-6, with D maybe TRBD1 (6 bases). Trimming pared 4 bases from V and 0 bases from J, leaving 10 bases between. Germline V gene lookup returns CDR1 LNHDA and CDR2 SQIVND (reference sequence). This CDR3 has 16 amino acids.

DNA for the CDR3: TGTGCCAGCAGTTACGGGGAAGATACGCAGTATTTT. Protein: CASSYGEDTQYF. V usage is TRBV3-1 (or the pseudogene TRBV3-2) and J usage is TRBJ2-3; possible D gene TRBD2, 5 bases. The CDR3 loop spans 12 amino acids. Trimming removed 6 bases from V and 5 bases from J, with 9 bases in between. Germline CDR1 is LGHDT and CDR2 is YNNKEL (reference sequence).

This clone appeared once. V is TRBV18 and J is TRBJ2-1; D call uncertain. Per germline, CDR1 KGHSH and CDR2 LQKENI. V lost 3 bases to trimming and J lost 5 bases, with 8 bases between them. The CDR3 runs to 13 residues. DNA for the CDR3: TGTGCCAGCTCACCGACGGAGAACAATGAGCAGTTCTTC. It specifies CASSPTENNEQFF.

This chain joins TRBV7-2 and TRBJ2-7, with D perhaps matching TRBD1 (5 bases). Germline values: CDR1 SGHTA, CDR2 FQGNSA. V was clipped by 5 bases and J by 2 bases, with 22 bases between them. The CDR3 runs 17 residues. The CDR3 sequence: CASSAQGGRHKTYEQYF. The DNA of the CDR3 is TGTGCCAGCAGCGCCCAGGGTGGCAGGCACAAAACCTACGAGCAGTACTTC.

The rearrangement uses TRBV2 and TRBJ2-5; 8 bases are shared with TRBD2. J lost 9 bases, V lost 8 bases, and 14 bases had no gene match. The CDR3 is 14 amino acids. Germline CDR1 SNHLY, CDR2 FYNNEI. CDR3 sequence: CASERGLVASAQYF. CDR3 DNA: TGTGCCAGCGAAAGGGGACTAGTCGCCTCGGCCCAGTACTTC.

The J gene is TRBJ1-5, the V gene TRBV6-5; TRBD1 matches 8 bases. Germline values: CDR1 MNHEY, CDR2 SVGAGI. J lost 4 bases, V lost 8 bases, and 7 bases had no gene match. CDR3 length equals 14 residues. The DNA for the CDR3 is TGTGCCAGCGACGGAGGACAGGGTAATCAGCCCCAGCATTTT. This translates into CASDGGQGNQPQHF.

The V and J genes are TRBV15 and TRBJ1-5; D not resolved. Trimming left V 0 bases short and J 6 bases short, with 12 bases between. Germline lookup yields CDR1 LNHNV and CDR2 YYDKDF (reference sequence). This CDR3 has 15 amino acids. The CDR3: CATSRDVTAGQPQHF. The CDR3 DNA reads TGTGCCACCAGCAGAGATGTAACAGCGGGTCAGCCCCAGCATTTT.

V gene TRBV19 combines with J gene TRBJ1-1, with unresolved D. The CDR3 spans 14 residues. V was trimmed by 1 base and J by 1 base, leaving 7 bases between them. Per germline, CDR1 LNHDA and CDR2 SQIVND (reference sequence). The CDR3 sequence: CASSIVRSNTEAFF. CDR3 DNA sequence: TGTGCCAGTAGTATAGTGAGGTCGAACACTGAAGCTTTCTTT.

Here the CDR3 DNA reads TGCGCCAGCAGCCTAGGGACAGGGCCCGGCTACACCTTC. It codes for CASSLGTGPGYTF. The rearrangement links TRBV5-1 to TRBJ1-2; 9 bases line up with TRBD1. In germline, CDR1 is SGHRS, CDR2 YFSETQ. V lost 4 bases to trimming and J lost 8 bases; unmatched junction nucleotides: 6. There are 13 residues in the CDR3.

The chain combines TRBV6-2 or TRBV6-3 with TRBJ1-2; D gene uncertain. CDR1 and CDR2 (germline): MNHEY, SVGEGT. The CDR3 extends over 13 amino acids. Trimming took off 2 bases at V and 4 bases at J, with 8 bases between the two ends. The CDR3: CASSYGRGYGYTF. In DNA, the CDR3 is TGTGCCAGCAGTTACGGCCGAGGCTATGGCTACACCTTC.

The CDR3 nucleotides are TGTGCCAGCAGTTACTCCCAGGGGCGAACTAATGAAAAACTGTTTTTT. Residues: CASSYSQGRTNEKLFF. The chain combines TRBV6-5 with TRBJ1-4, with D possibly TRBD1 on 6 matching bases. Germline V gene data show CDR1 as MNHEY and CDR2 as SVGAGI. V was cut by 0 bases and J by 1 base, with 9 bases left in between. The CDR3 consists of 16 residues.

The chain joins TRBV30 to TRBJ1-1, with 11 bases lining up with TRBD1. Germline CDR1 is GTSNPN and CDR2 is SVGIG (reference sequence). V was clipped by 4 bases and J by 0 bases; unmatched bases: 1. The CDR3 contains 14 residues. The CDR3 sequence is CAWKGQGVNTEAFF. The CDR3 region has the DNA TGTGCCTGGAAGGGACAGGGGGTGAACACTGAAGCTTTCTTT.